These 20 T cell receptor beta chains were sequenced from one sample in a study of OX40 agonist ivuxolimab in advanced cancers. Repertoires were generated with immunoSEQ multiplex PCR, while TCRdb's copy carries only in-frame clones and drops some. The sample shows some 78,000 clones, 70% to 90% of them seen only once. Sequenced here: CD4+ or CD8+ T cells sorted from blood, sampled in a trial of the OX40 agonist ivuxolimab. The origin of the receptors is an adult with an advanced solid tumor such as melanoma, head and neck, liver or kidney cancer.

The chain employs TRBV5-6 and TRBJ1-1, with D uncertain. The CDR3 covers 14 residues. The germline V gene encodes CDR1 SGHDT and CDR2 YYEEEE. Trimming removed 2 bases from V and 0 bases from J, with 8 bases in between. Here the CDR3 DNA reads TGTGCCAGCAGCTTTCGGTTTATGAACACTGAAGCTTTCTTT. Amino acids: CASSFRFMNTEAFF.

This chain links TRBV2 with TRBJ2-7; 7 positions agree with TRBD1. Germline trimming cut 6 bases from V and 3 bases from J; bases unmatched to any gene: 20. The CDR3 spans 18 residues. The germline V gene has CDR1 SNHLY and CDR2 FYNNEI. In DNA form, the CDR3 reads TGTGCCAGCAGCGGGGACAGCAGTTCCCAAAAGTTAAACTACGAGCAGTACTTC. It yields the protein CASSGDSSSQKLNYEQYF.

J is TRBJ1-1 and V is TRBV4-2; 11 positions agree with TRBD1. V shed 4 bases and J 3 bases; nucleotides not matched to a gene: 7. The CDR3 totals 16 residues. Looked up from germline, CDR1 is LGHNA and CDR2 is YNFKEQ. This CDR3 reads CASSLGQGARDTEAFF. CDR3 bases: TGTGCCAGCAGCCTAGGACAGGGGGCGCGGGACACTGAAGCTTTCTTT.

The chain links TRBV20-1 to TRBJ1-1; unclear D gene. The ends were cut back, 4 bases at V and 3 bases at J, with 6 bases in the middle. CDR1 and CDR2 (germline): DFQATT, SNEGSKA (reference sequence). The CDR3 is 11 residues long. Here the CDR3 reads CSATTDTEAFF. For the CDR3, the DNA is TGCAGTGCTACGACGGACACTGAAGCTTTCTTT.

The rearrangement joins TRBV6-1 to TRBJ1-2; perhaps TRBD1 as D (5 bases). Germline V lookup: CDR1 MNHNS, CDR2 SASEGT. The length of the CDR3 is 15 residues. V was pared by 5 bases and J by 0 bases, with 13 bases between. DNA for the CDR3: TGTGCCAGCAGTTGGGACGGAACTACTAACTATGGCTACACCTTC. Translating it yields CASSWDGTTNYGYTF.

The V call is TRBV5-1, the J call TRBJ1-3; weak D call: TRBD1 (5 bases). V gave up 4 bases and J gave up 0 bases, with 11 bases separating them. Germline CDR1 SGHRS, CDR2 YFSETQ. The CDR3 totals 15 residues. For the CDR3, the DNA is TGCGCCAGCAGCCCGGGGCAGTACTCTGGAAACACCATATATTTT. Amino acids: CASSPGQYSGNTIYF.

With respect to this clone: Other DNA sequences from this sample encode an identical CDR3 as well. The V call is TRBV5-1, the J call TRBJ2-5; D uncertain. Germline CDR1 reads SGHRS; CDR2 reads YFSETQ. The length of the CDR3 is 11 residues. Trimming took off 1 base at V and 2 bases at J, with 0 bases between the two ends. The CDR3 sequence: CASSLQETQYF. In DNA, the CDR3 is TGCGCCAGCAGCTTGCAAGAGACCCAGTACTTC.

This clone has only one observation. The chain combines TRBV6-1 with TRBJ1-1; D is unclear. Trimming removed 10 bases at V and 0 bases at J, with 9 bases between. Germline V gives CDR1 MNHNS, CDR2 SASEGT. The CDR3 contains 12 residues. CDR3: CATRTVNTEAFF. CDR3 DNA sequence: TGTGCCACCCGAACAGTGAACACTGAAGCTTTCTTT.

Here the CDR3 reads CASSLRGRNEKLFF. DNA for the CDR3: TGTGCCAGCAGCTTACGAGGGCGAAATGAAAAACTGTTTTTT. The gene calls are TRBV7-8 and TRBJ1-4, with no clear D. Trimming left V 2 bases short and J 5 bases short, with 9 bases between. This CDR3 comprises 14 residues. Germline CDR1 and CDR2: SGHVS and FQNEAQ.

The chain is built from TRBV5-4 and TRBJ2-7; 7 nucleotides align to TRBD1. CDR1 and CDR2 from the germline V gene are SGHNT and YYREEE (reference sequence). V was clipped by 4 bases and J by 2 bases; unmatched bases: 9. The CDR3 is made up of 15 amino acids. The DNA of the CDR3 is TGTGCCAGCAGCAACCGGGACAGATCCGCCTACGAGCAGTACTTC. Amino acid sequence: CASSNRDRSAYEQYF.

The gene calls are TRBV14 and TRBJ2-1, with D hard to call. CDR3 length equals 12 residues. The V end was cut by 1 base, the J end by 8 bases, with 6 bases between. Germline-derived CDR1 and CDR2 are SGHDN and FVKESK. CDR3 loop: CASSQALYEQFF. CDR3 DNA sequence: TGTGCCAGCAGCCAAGCTTTGTATGAGCAGTTCTTC.

This clone was detected only once. The rearrangement joins TRBV7-8 to TRBJ2-3; 8 bases map to TRBD1. The CDR3 is 19 residues long. V dropped 5 bases and J dropped 3; count of bases not matched to a gene: 19. Germline CDR1 and CDR2: SGHVS and FQNEAQ. The CDR3 region is CASSPFVSPDRGRTDTQYF. CDR3 coding DNA: TGTGCCAGCAGCCCATTCGTTTCACCCGACAGGGGTCGGACAGATACGCAGTATTTT. The whole variable domain, remainder taken from reference TRBV7-8 and TRBJ2-3, is GAGVSQSPRYKVAKRGQDVALRCDPISGHVSLFWYQQALGQGPEFLTYFQNEAQLDKSGLPSDRFFAERPEGSVSTLKIQRTQQEDSAVYLCASSPFVSPDRGRTDTQYFGPGTRLTVL.

This chain links TRBV29-1 with TRBJ1-1; a possible D gene is TRBD1 (5 bases). The ends were cut back, 7 bases at V and 1 base at J, with 19 bases in the middle. Germline loops: CDR1 SQVTM, CDR2 ANQGSEA. This CDR3 comprises 15 residues. CDR3 amino acids: CSARQSSTQNTEAFF. CDR3 nucleotide sequence: TGCAGCGCCCGACAGTCGAGTACCCAGAACACTGAAGCTTTCTTT.

This clone was seen just once. V and J are TRBV6-5 and TRBJ2-2; 7 positions match TRBD2. The CDR3 loop spans 14 amino acids. V lost 0 bases, J lost 6 bases, and 1 base stayed unmatched. Germline V lookup: CDR1 MNHEY, CDR2 SVGAGI. CDR3 loop: CASSYSGGAGELFF. For the CDR3, the DNA is TGTGCCAGCAGTTACTCGGGAGGGGCCGGGGAGCTGTTTTTT.

This sequence joins TRBV19 and TRBJ2-1; 13 bases fit TRBD2. The CDR3 runs 16 residues. V gave up 7 bases and J gave up 4 bases; unmatched junction bases: 7. Germline V gene data show CDR1 as LNHDA and CDR2 as SQIVND (reference sequence). The chain's CDR3 is CASTRTSGGFYNEQFF. The CDR3 coding sequence is TGTGCCAGTACCCGGACTAGCGGGGGCTTTTACAATGAGCAGTTCTTC.

The chain recombines TRBV15 with TRBJ1-1; 8 positions match TRBD1. This CDR3 comprises 14 residues. Germline-derived CDR1 and CDR2 are LNHNV and YYDKDF (reference sequence). The V and J ends lost 0 bases and 6 bases, in that order; junction bases with no gene match: 3. CDR3 loop: CATSRDQDRAEAFF. The CDR3 DNA follows: TGTGCCACCAGCAGAGATCAGGACAGGGCTGAAGCTTTCTTT.

The chain combines TRBV4-1 with TRBJ1-1; D is uncertain. The V gene's germline CDR1 is MGHRA and CDR2 YSYEKL. Trimming left V 0 bases short and J 7 bases short, with 15 bases between. CDR3 size: 15 residues. CDR3 bases: TGCGCCAGCAGCCAAGATGGGAAAGGGCGGGGTGAAGCTTTCTTT. This translates into CASSQDGKGRGEAFF.

This clone occurred a few times. The gene calls are TRBV4-3 and TRBJ2-3; 11 nucleotides line up with TRBD1. CDR3 size: 16 residues. From germline, CDR1 is LGHNA and CDR2 YSLEER. V lost 4 bases, J lost 6 bases, and 9 bases stayed unmatched. CDR3 nucleotide sequence: TGCGCCAGCAGCCCCGGACAGGGGGCAGGTCAGGATACGCAGTATTTT. Its protein product is CASSPGQGAGQDTQYF.

This chain joins TRBV5-1 and TRBJ2-3, with D maybe TRBD2 (6 bases). V was trimmed by 0 bases and J by 0 bases, leaving 8 bases between them. CDR3 length equals 15 residues. Germline V gene sequence: CDR1 SGHRS, CDR2 YFSETQ. In DNA, the CDR3 is TGCGCCAGCAGCTTGGCTGGGACTAGCACAGATACGCAGTATTTT. Its translation: CASSLAGTSTDTQYF.

The chain is built from TRBV5-1 and TRBJ2-7; tentative D call: TRBD2 (5 bases). The germline CDR1 and CDR2 sequences are SGHRS and YFSETQ. The CDR3 is 14 amino acids. The V and J ends lost 4 bases and 0 bases respectively, with 11 bases between them. The CDR3 spells CASSPGSHSYEQYF. CDR3 DNA sequence: TGCGCCAGCAGCCCGGGGAGTCACTCCTACGAGCAGTACTTC. Complete variable domain (other parts from reference TRBV5-1 and TRBJ2-7): KAGVTQTPRYLIKTRGQQVTLSCSPISGHRSVSWYQQTPGQGLQFLFEYFSETQRNKGNFPGRFSGRQFSNSRSEMNVSTLELGDSALYLCASSPGSHSYEQYFGPGTRLTVT.